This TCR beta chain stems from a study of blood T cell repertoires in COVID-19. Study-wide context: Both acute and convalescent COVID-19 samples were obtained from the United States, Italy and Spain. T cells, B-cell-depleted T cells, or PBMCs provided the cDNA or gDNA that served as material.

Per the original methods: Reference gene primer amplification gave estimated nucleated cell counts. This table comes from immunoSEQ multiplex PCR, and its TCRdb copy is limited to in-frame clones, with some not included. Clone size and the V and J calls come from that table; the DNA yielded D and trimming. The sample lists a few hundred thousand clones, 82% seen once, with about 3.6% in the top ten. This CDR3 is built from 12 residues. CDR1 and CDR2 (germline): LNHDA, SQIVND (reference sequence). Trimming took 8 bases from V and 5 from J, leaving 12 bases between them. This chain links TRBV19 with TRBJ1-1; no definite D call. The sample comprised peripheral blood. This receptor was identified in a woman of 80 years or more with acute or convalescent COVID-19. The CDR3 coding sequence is TGTGCCAGTCTCGCGGGTGGGACTGAAGCTTTCTTT. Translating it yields CASLAGGTEAFF.